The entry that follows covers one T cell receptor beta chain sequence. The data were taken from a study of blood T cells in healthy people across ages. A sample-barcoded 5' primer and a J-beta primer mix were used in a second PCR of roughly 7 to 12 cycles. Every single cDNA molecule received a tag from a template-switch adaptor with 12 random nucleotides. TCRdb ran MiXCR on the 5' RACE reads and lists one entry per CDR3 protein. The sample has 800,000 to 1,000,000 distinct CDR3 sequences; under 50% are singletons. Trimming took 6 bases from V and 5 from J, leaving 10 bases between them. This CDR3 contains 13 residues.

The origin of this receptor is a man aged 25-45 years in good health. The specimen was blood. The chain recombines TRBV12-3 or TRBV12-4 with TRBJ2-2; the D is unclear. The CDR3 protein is CASSPARTGELFF. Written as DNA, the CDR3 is TGTGCCAGCAGCCCAGCGCGGACCGGGGAGCTGTTTTTT.